These 10 T cell receptor beta chains came from one sample sequenced in a study of cytomegalovirus exposure and HLA in healthy donors. It was with 60 Vbeta and 13 Jbeta primers that the PCR ran. Repertoires were generated with immunoSEQ multiplex PCR, while TCRdb's copy carries only in-frame clones and drops some. Among 100,000 or so clones listed, about 88% were seen once. Sequenced material: PBMCs. These receptors were collected from a man between 18 and 35 years old in good health and CMV-seronegative.

This clone was counted only a few times. This rearrangement joins TRBV5-8 to TRBJ2-6; weak D call: TRBD2 (5 bases). CDR3 size: 14 residues. The V end was cut by 2 bases, the J end by 8 bases, with 11 bases between. Germline V gives CDR1 SGHTS, CDR2 YDEGEE. CDR3 coding DNA: TGTGCCAGCAGCTTTTGGAGGTTATCCAACGTCCTGACTTTC. It translates to CASSFWRLSNVLTF.

The genes are TRBV10-1 and TRBJ2-1, with TRBD2 identical over 13 bases. J was trimmed by 4 bases and V by 0 bases; bases with no gene match: 9. CDR3 size: 19 residues. Germline assignment: CDR1 WNHNN and CDR2 SYGVQD (reference sequence). CDR3 nucleotide sequence: TGCGCCAGCAGTGAGTCTCCTGTGACTAGCGGGAGGATATACAATGAGCAGTTCTTC. It codes for CASSESPVTSGRIYNEQFF.

The chain combines TRBV5-4 with TRBJ2-2; no firm D call. Trimming took off 4 bases at V and 5 bases at J, with 15 bases between the two ends. The germline V gene has CDR1 SGHNT and CDR2 YYREEE (reference sequence). The CDR3 contains 15 residues. DNA for the CDR3: TGTGCCAGCAGCCCCGGGTTAGTCAAGACCGGGGAGCTGTTTTTT. It yields the protein CASSPGLVKTGELFF.

CDR3 in amino acids: CASSTTGGTGELFF. CDR3 nucleotide sequence: TGCGCCAGCAGCACGACAGGGGGGACCGGGGAGCTGTTTTTT. The genes are TRBV5-1 and TRBJ2-2; 9 bases agree with TRBD1. There are 14 residues in the CDR3. The germline gives CDR1 SGHRS, CDR2 YFSETQ. Unmatched junction bases numbered 3, after V lost 4 bases and J lost 5 bases.

The V call is TRBV11-1, the J call TRBJ2-7; D call uncertain. The CDR3 loop spans 13 amino acids. Trimming removed 2 bases from V and 6 bases from J, with 11 bases in between. CDR1 is SGHAT and CDR2 is FQDESV in the germline V gene (reference sequence). For the CDR3, the DNA is TGTGCCAGCAGCTTACTAGTCTCTAGCGAGCAGTACTTC. Its protein is CASSLLVSSEQYF.

Here the CDR3 reads CASRGQGGREETQYF. In nucleotides, the CDR3 is TGTGCCAGCAGAGGACAGGGAGGTAGGGAAGAGACCCAGTACTTC. The rearrangement links TRBV25-1 to TRBJ2-5; TRBD1 matches 8 bases. CDR1 is MGHDK and CDR2 is SYGVNS in the germline V gene. Unmatched junction bases numbered 9, after V lost 6 bases and J lost 3 bases. The CDR3 contains 15 residues.

The genes are TRBV27 and TRBJ2-1; 8 nucleotides align to TRBD2. After removal of 6 bases from V and 8 bases from J, the junction contained 6 bases not matched to a gene. This CDR3 contains 13 residues. The germline V gene has CDR1 MNHEY and CDR2 SMNVEV (reference sequence). Written as DNA, the CDR3 is TGTGCCAGCAGCGGGGGGGCCGGCTATGAGCAGTTCTTC. It codes for CASSGGAGYEQFF.

This rearrangement joins TRBV9 to TRBJ2-4; D may be TRBD2 (6 bases). This CDR3 has 12 residues. V was clipped by 3 bases and J by 6 bases, with 7 bases between them. CDR1 is SGDLS and CDR2 is YYNGEE in the germline V gene. The DNA of the CDR3 is TGTGCCAGCAGCGGGGGAGGAAACATTCAGTACTTC. Protein: CASSGGGNIQYF.

This clone has only one observation. The chain joins TRBV7-2 to TRBJ1-2, with a tentative D call TRBD1 (6 bases). This CDR3 is built from 15 residues. Germline CDR1 SGHTA, CDR2 FQGNSA. V was trimmed by 1 base and J by 4 bases, leaving 13 bases between them. The CDR3 bases are TGTGCCAGCAGCTTAGTTCCAGGGGAAGGCTATGGCTACACCTTC. Amino acids: CASSLVPGEGYGYTF.

This clone has only one observation. The CDR3 DNA is TGTGCCAGCAGTTACGGACAGATTAATTCACCCCTCCACTTT. Amino acids: CASSYGQINSPLHF. V usage is TRBV6-6 and J usage is TRBJ1-6, with D possibly matching TRBD1 (6 bases). This CDR3 spans 14 amino acids. In germline, CDR1 is MNHNY, CDR2 SVGAGI (reference sequence). The V end lost 2 bases, the J end lost 6 bases, and 8 bases lay between the germline ends.